This T cell receptor (beta chain) came from a study of T cell repertoires in cytomegalovirus infection. Turning to the study itself: CMV epitopes, recently identified HLA-C-restricted and well-studied HLA-B-restricted, were used. In public TCR beta signatures, there were indications of both CMV infection and matching HLA type.

As regards this clonotype: The target antigen is unknown.

From the reads, TCRdb called clonotypes with MiXCR, one entry per CDR3 protein. This sample has about 570,000 distinct CDR3 sequences, with just under 40% found just once. V dropped 5 bases and J dropped 4; count of bases not matched to a gene: 11. The CDR3 is made up of 16 amino acids. The V and J genes are TRBV12-3 or TRBV12-4 and TRBJ2-5; 9 bases are shared with TRBD2. The source is a human donor in good health (CMV status not recorded). Some clones in this sample may be carry-over from other donors' samples. The specimen was cultured PBMCs, collected from culture after CMV antigen stimulation. CDR3 sequence (DNA): TGTGCCAGCAGTCCCGATAGCGGGAGCCCCCGAGAGACCCAGTACTTC. Amino acids: CASSPDSGSPRETQYF.